This TCR beta chain was retrieved from a study of a mutant IDH1 vaccine in newly diagnosed glioma. Study context: Treated patients had a mean age of approximately 40 years and a sex split that was around 60% male and approximately 38% female. Overall study results and limits: It was over 85% of patients that developed vaccine-induced immune responses.

The assay was immunoSEQ multiplex PCR, and TCRdb's table has in-frame clones only and misses some. There are fewer than 85,000 clones in the sample; about 86% occur only once, and around 3% lies in the top ten. This sample's time point: baseline, week 1 (first vaccination visit). Sample treatment: pre-vaccination baseline after standard-of-care therapy. CDR1 ENHRY and CDR2 SYGVKD come from the germline V gene. The CDR3 extends over 13 amino acids. Comment on this clone: The antigen is not known.

Sequences were derived from PBMCs, sampled from a glioma patient treated with radiotherapy, temozolomide or both. V and J are TRBV10-3 and TRBJ2-5, with D perhaps TRBD1 (6 bases). The J call may be incorrect, as the DNA end agrees better with TRBJ2-7. The sequence was obtained from a man aged 25-45 years with glioma. CDR3 amino acids: CAIRTGGPYEQYF. CDR3 nucleotides: TGTGCCATCAGGACAGGAGGACCCTACGAGCAGTACTTC.